In its sample, the clone carrying this TCR beta chain was seen a few times. Its specificity is not known. This sample was included in a study of response to subunit inactivated influenza vaccine. This CDR3 region has 13 residues. Germline loops: CDR1 LNHNV, CDR2 YYDKDF (reference sequence). J lost 1 base, V lost 10 bases, and 6 bases had no gene match. Whole-study findings and limits: Every seasonal influenza vaccination brings in few new T cells, the authors suggested.

TCRdb re-derived calls from the RT-PCR reads in MiXCR, one entry per CDR3 protein. The data show a few hundred thousand distinct CDR3 sequences, around 13% seen once. The rearrangement joins TRBV15 to TRBJ1-1; 7 bases agree with TRBD1. The sequencing here drew on PBMCs from blood, taken 11 to 12 days after vaccination. The sequence was collected from a middle-aged man who received an inactivated influenza vaccine. DNA of the CDR3: TGTGCCATCCGACAGGGCTGGAACACTGAAGCTTTCTTT. It codes for CAIRQGWNTEAFF.